What follows is one TCR beta chain and its context. What it binds is not known. The V segment lost 3 bases and the J segment 10 bases; nucleotides outside the gene matches: 9. CDR3 length: 14 amino acids. CDR1 and CDR2 (germline): SQVTM, ANQGSEA. Libraries were prepared by immunoSEQ multiplex PCR; TCRdb keeps only in-frame clonotypes and omits some of them. The specimen has approximately 35,000 clones, none found just once. The data stem from a study of T cells after posttransplantation cyclophosphamide. Study-wide findings and caveats: Later blood repertoires were often dominated by clones from the donor CD8+ memory compartment.

The sequenced material came from PBMCs. The clonotype comes from a girl aged 5-17 years in good health, CMV-negative, and a related stem cell transplant donor. The V call is TRBV29-1, the J call TRBJ2-1, with 10 bases matching TRBD2. CDR3 DNA: TGCAGCGTTGATCAAGCGGGGGGGCCGGTCGAGCAGTTCTTC. Its translation is CSVDQAGGPVEQFF.